This TCR beta chain was found in a study of T cell repertoires in cytomegalovirus infection. About the research overall: Recently identified HLA-C-restricted CMV epitopes were used, and well-studied HLA-B-restricted CMV epitopes were used as well. CMV infection and matching HLA type were both indicated by public TCR beta signatures. General study results and limits: The cumulative frequency of public TCR beta families identified carriers of CMV plus the relevant HLA.

A note on this clonotype: What it binds is unknown.

TCRdb redid the calling of the reads with MiXCR, one entry per CDR3 protein. The sample has about 900,000 distinct CDR3 sequences; approximately 31% are singletons. Germline V gene sequence: CDR1 MNHEY, CDR2 SMNVEV (reference sequence). The V and J ends lost 0 bases and 8 bases, in that order; junction bases with no gene match: 7. This CDR3 has 16 residues. The chain couples TRBV27 to TRBJ2-1; 10 bases map to TRBD1. The TCR was taken from a human donor in good health (CMV status not recorded). Some clones in this sample may be carry-over from other donors' samples. Sequenced here: cultured CD8+ T cells from PBMCs, sampled from culture after CMV antigen stimulation. This CDR3 reads CASSLSTGQGHDEQFF. The CDR3 bases are TGTGCCAGCAGTTTATCCACGGGACAGGGGCACGATGAGCAGTTCTTC.